This TCR beta chain was identified in a study of naive and memory T cell subsets. CD4+ T cell IFNgamma after overnight CMV lysate exposure gave donor CMV status. Study results and caveats: Naive repertoires, especially CD8, held a few larger clonotypes, possibly memory cells re-expressing CD45RA.

CDR1 is SNHLY, CDR2 FYNNEI, per germline. V was trimmed by 10 bases and J by 4 bases, leaving 22 bases between them. The CDR3 is 15 residues long. This clonotype has just a few counts. Its antigen remains unknown. An equimolar mix of two oligonucleotides served as the beta constant-region primer for TRBC1 and TRBC2. Nested alpha and beta constant-region primers with the SP2 primer drove four PCR rounds on ligated cDNA. TCRdb passed the UMI-ligation and nested PCR reads through MiXCR, listing each CDR3 protein once. This sample yields around 140,000 distinct CDR3 sequences, of which roughly a fifth are seen a single time; around 0.63% belongs to the top ten.

The chain employs TRBV2 and TRBJ2-5; D might be TRBD2 (6 bases). The source of this sequence is a human donor in good health. The specimen was naive CD8+ T cells from blood. The CDR3, as DNA: TGTGCCATCGTCCAACCGGGCCCCGGGGGAGAGACCCAGTACTTC. Amino acid sequence: CAIVQPGPGGETQYF.